The T cell receptor beta chain described here comes from a study of T cells after posttransplantation cyclophosphamide. Points from the study as a whole: Tissue-infiltrating T cells from skin or gut overlapped little with blood T cells. Recipient CMV seropositivity and CMV reactivation strongly tracked TRB clonality. Later post-transplant blood repertoires were often dominated by donor CD8+ memory clones.

The repertoire was sequenced with immunoSEQ multiplex PCR; TCRdb's copy has only in-frame clones and lacks some. The sample records about 11,000 clones, roughly 80% being singletons. As to this clone: Its target is unknown.

V shed 1 base, J shed 2 bases, and the junction held 7 bases outside the gene matches. The CDR3 loop spans 16 amino acids. Germline V gives CDR1 LNHDA, CDR2 SQIVND (reference sequence). Treatment was busulfan-fludarabine conditioning, a marrow graft, and cyclophosphamide on days +3 and +4. This chain uses TRBV19 with TRBJ1-2; 7 bases agree with TRBD1. This receptor was obtained from a female patient aged 45-65 years who received an allogeneic stem cell transplant from a related donor, was CMV-positive, and had no GVHD. The graft donor may account for some of the T cells. This specimen consisted of PBMCs, obtained after allogeneic stem cell transplant with posttransplant cyclophosphamide. The CDR3 sequence is CASSIGGTARNYGYTF. CDR3 coding DNA: TGTGCCAGTAGTATAGGGGGGACAGCACGAAACTATGGCTACACCTTC.